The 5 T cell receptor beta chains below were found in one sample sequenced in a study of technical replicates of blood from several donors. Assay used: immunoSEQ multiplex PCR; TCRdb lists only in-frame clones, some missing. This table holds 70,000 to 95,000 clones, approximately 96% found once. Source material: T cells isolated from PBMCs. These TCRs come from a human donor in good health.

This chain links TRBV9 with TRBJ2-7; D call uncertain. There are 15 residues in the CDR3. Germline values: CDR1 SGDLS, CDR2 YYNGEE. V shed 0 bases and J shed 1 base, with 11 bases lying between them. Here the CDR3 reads CASSVGTGLSYEQYF. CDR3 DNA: TGTGCCAGCAGCGTAGGAACCGGTCTTTCCTACGAGCAGTACTTC.

As DNA, the CDR3 is TGTGCCAGTAGTATCAGGGACAGAAACTTCTATGGCTACACCTTC. Its protein product is CASSIRDRNFYGYTF. The chain is built from TRBV19 and TRBJ1-2; 7 positions match TRBD1. V shed 3 bases and J 4 bases; nucleotides not matched to a gene: 8. The germline CDR1 and CDR2 sequences are LNHDA and SQIVND (reference sequence). The CDR3 is 15 amino acids.

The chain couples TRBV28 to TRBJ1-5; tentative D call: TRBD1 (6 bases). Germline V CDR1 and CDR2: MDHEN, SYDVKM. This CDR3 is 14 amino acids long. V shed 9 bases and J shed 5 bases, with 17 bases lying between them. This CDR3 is CASTLIRGHQPQHF. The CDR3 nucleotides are TGTGCCAGTACCCTGATCAGGGGCCATCAGCCCCAGCATTTT. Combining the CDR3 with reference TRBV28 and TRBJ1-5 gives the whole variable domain DVKVTQSSRYLVKRTGEKVFLECVQDMDHENMFWYRQDPGLGLRLIYFSYDVKMKEKGDIPEGYSVSREKKERFSLILESASTNQTSMYLCASTLIRGHQPQHFGDGTRLSIL.

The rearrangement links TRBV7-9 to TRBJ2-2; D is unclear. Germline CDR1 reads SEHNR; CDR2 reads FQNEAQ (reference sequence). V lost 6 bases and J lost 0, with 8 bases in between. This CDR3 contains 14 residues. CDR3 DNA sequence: TGTGCCAGCAGTTCCCAGGCGAACACCGGGGAGCTGTTTTTT. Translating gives CASSSQANTGELFF.

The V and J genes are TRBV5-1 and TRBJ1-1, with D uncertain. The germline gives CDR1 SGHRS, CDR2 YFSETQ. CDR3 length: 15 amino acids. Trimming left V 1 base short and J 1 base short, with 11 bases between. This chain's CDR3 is CASSLRSGQNTEAFF. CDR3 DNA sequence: TGCGCCAGCAGCTTGAGGAGCGGGCAGAACACTGAAGCTTTCTTT.